The rows below give T cell receptor beta chains drawn from one sample of a study of blood T cell repertoires in COVID-19. The protocol was immunoSEQ multiplex PCR, while the TCRdb copy is restricted to in-frame clones and leaves out a portion. The sample records about 180,000 clones, roughly 88% being singletons. Sequencing input: PBMCs or T cells enriched from blood (not recorded which). The receptors come from a man in his fifties who had recovered from COVID-19. Each CDR3 is given with its conserved first and last residue. Fields, in order: J gene, D gene, V gene, clone size, CDR3 DNA, CDR3 protein. The D gene is left open where the match is weak. Size tells how often a clone was seen (once, few, many) or the class of an expanded clone, and some rows leave it out.

J gene: TRBJ1-6; D gene: NA; V gene: TRBV3-1/TRBV3-2; clone size: NA; CDR3 DNA: TGTGCCAGCAGCAGAGAAGGGGCTTCACCCCTCCACTTT; CDR3 protein: CASSREGASPLHF
J gene: TRBJ2-7; D gene: TRBD2; V gene: TRBV27; clone size: NA; CDR3 DNA: TGTGCCAGCAGTTGGCTAGCGGGGAGCTACGAGCAGTACTTC; CDR3 protein: CASSWLAGSYEQYF
J gene: TRBJ1-2; D gene: NA; V gene: TRBV14; clone size: NA; CDR3 DNA: TGTGCCAGCAGCCATCTCAGGGGCGGCTATGGCTACACCTTC; CDR3 protein: CASSHLRGGYGYTF
J gene: TRBJ1-1; D gene: TRBD1; V gene: TRBV5-5; clone size: NA; CDR3 DNA: TGTGCCAGCAGCTTGCCACAGGGGAGCACTGAAGCTTTCTTT; CDR3 protein: CASSLPQGSTEAFF
J gene: TRBJ1-1; D gene: TRBD1; V gene: TRBV10-3; clone size: NA; CDR3 DNA: TGTGCCATCAGTCCAGGGGGCAACACTGAAGCTTTCTTT; CDR3 protein: CAISPGGNTEAFF
J gene: TRBJ1-1; D gene: NA; V gene: TRBV6-5; clone size: NA; CDR3 DNA: TGTGCCAGCAGTACCAGGGCTGGGGACACTGAAGCTTTCTTT; CDR3 protein: CASSTRAGDTEAFF
J gene: TRBJ2-1; D gene: TRBD2; V gene: TRBV7-8; clone size: NA; CDR3 DNA: TGTGCCAGTACCCTTCCGAAGGGACTAGCGGGGGGAAATGAGCAGTTCTTC; CDR3 protein: CASTLPKGLAGGNEQFF
J gene: TRBJ1-6; D gene: TRBD1; V gene: TRBV11-3; clone size: NA; CDR3 DNA: TGTGCCAGGATCAGGAGACAGGGGAATAATTCACCCCTCCACTTT; CDR3 protein: CARIRRQGNNSPLHF
J gene: TRBJ2-5; D gene: TRBD2; V gene: TRBV13; clone size: NA; CDR3 DNA: TGTGCCAGCAGCTCCGGTCTAGCGGGGCAAGAGACCCAGTACTTC; CDR3 protein: CASSSGLAGQETQYF
J gene: TRBJ2-5; D gene: NA; V gene: TRBV7-2; clone size: NA; CDR3 DNA: TGTGCCAGCAGCGCCCATCGGGGCCAAGAGACCCAGTACTTC; CDR3 protein: CASSAHRGQETQYF
J gene: TRBJ1-1; D gene: TRBD1; V gene: TRBV10-3; clone size: NA; CDR3 DNA: TGTGCCAGCGGACAGGACCCCACTGAAGCTTTCTTT; CDR3 protein: CASGQDPTEAFF
J gene: TRBJ1-6; D gene: NA; V gene: TRBV7-2; clone size: NA; CDR3 DNA: TGTGCCAGCAGCCCCGGACTGGGTGTTCCTAATTCACCCCTCCACTTT; CDR3 protein: CASSPGLGVPNSPLHF
J gene: TRBJ2-2; D gene: NA; V gene: TRBV6-5; clone size: NA; CDR3 DNA: TGTGCCAGCAACTTAAACCGACAGAACACCGGGGAGCTGTTTTTT; CDR3 protein: CASNLNRQNTGELFF
J gene: TRBJ2-1; D gene: TRBD2; V gene: TRBV18; clone size: once; CDR3 DNA: TGTGCCAGCTCACCGATGCGGGGGGCCTACAATGAGCAGTTCTTC; CDR3 protein: CASSPMRGAYNEQFF
J gene: TRBJ1-5; D gene: TRBD1; V gene: TRBV19; clone size: NA; CDR3 DNA: TGTGCCAGTAGTAGAGGGGGACAGGGGGCTTATCAGCCCCAGCATTTT; CDR3 protein: CASSRGGQGAYQPQHF
J gene: TRBJ2-2; D gene: TRBD1; V gene: TRBV3-1/TRBV3-2; clone size: NA; CDR3 DNA: TGTGCCAGCAGCCAACCAGGGGGCTTGACCGGGGAGCTGTTTTTT; CDR3 protein: CASSQPGGLTGELFF
J gene: TRBJ2-4; D gene: TRBD2; V gene: TRBV5-1; clone size: NA; CDR3 DNA: TGCGCCAGCAGCCTGACTAGCGGGGACAAAAACATTCAGTACTTC; CDR3 protein: CASSLTSGDKNIQYF
J gene: TRBJ2-1; D gene: TRBD2; V gene: TRBV3-1/TRBV3-2; clone size: NA; CDR3 DNA: TGTGCCAGCAGCCAAGGACTAGCGGGGGGCAATGAGCAGTTCTTC; CDR3 protein: CASSQGLAGGNEQFF
J gene: TRBJ2-5; D gene: TRBD1; V gene: TRBV5-1; clone size: NA; CDR3 DNA: TGCGCCAGCAGACGGACAGGGGCCCAAGAGACCCAGTACTTC; CDR3 protein: CASRRTGAQETQYF
J gene: TRBJ2-7; D gene: NA; V gene: TRBV24-1; clone size: NA; CDR3 DNA: TGTGCCACCAGACTCAGGGTCGACTACGAGCAGTACTTC; CDR3 protein: CATRLRVDYEQYF
J gene: TRBJ1-5; D gene: TRBD1; V gene: TRBV6-6; clone size: few; CDR3 DNA: TGTGCCAGCAGGGCAGGACAGGGGGCCCGGCAGCCCCAGCATTTT; CDR3 protein: CASRAGQGARQPQHF
J gene: TRBJ1-6; D gene: NA; V gene: TRBV28; clone size: NA; CDR3 DNA: TGTGCCAGCAGTCCCCAAGGGGCCGGGAATTCACCCCTCCACTTT; CDR3 protein: CASSPQGAGNSPLHF
J gene: TRBJ2-7; D gene: NA; V gene: TRBV28; clone size: NA; CDR3 DNA: TGTGCCAGCAGCCGCCTATTCTACGAGCAGTACTTC; CDR3 protein: CASSRLFYEQYF
J gene: TRBJ2-7; D gene: NA; V gene: TRBV12-2; clone size: NA; CDR3 DNA: TGTGCAAGTCGCCCGGACCCGGGACATACCTACGAGCAGTACTTC; CDR3 protein: CASRPDPGHTYEQYF
J gene: TRBJ2-7; D gene: TRBD1; V gene: TRBV5-1; clone size: NA; CDR3 DNA: TGCGCCAGCAGCTTTACAGGGGACAGTTCCTACGAGCAGTACTTC; CDR3 protein: CASSFTGDSSYEQYF
J gene: TRBJ1-1; D gene: NA; V gene: TRBV2; clone size: NA; CDR3 DNA: TGTGCCAGCAGTACCACAGAGAACACTGAAGCTTTCTTT; CDR3 protein: CASSTTENTEAFF